This entry describes one T cell receptor (beta chain). This clonotype showed up many times. Its antigen is not yet known. Base qualities are missing; no much larger clone stands one base away. Receptors were amplified or captured by PCR. Sequencer: Illumina HiSeq 2000. TCRdb reprocessing: public reads trimmed at Q25 with fastp, clones called with MiXCR, in-frame beta chains kept. Every entry covers one CDR3 protein and lists the most common genes and DNA from its rows. The sample includes about 17,000 distinct CDR3 sequences, with 35% to 45% observed a single time. The ten largest clones add up to about 19% of the sample. These data are taken from a study of tumor-infiltrating lymphocytes in oesophageal squamous cell carcinoma (TCRdb year 2016). Trimming removed 2 bases from V and 7 bases from J, leaving 15 bases between the germline ends. Measured from the cysteine to the phenylalanine, the CDR3 is 14 residues long. Only the CDR3 DNA is retained, 42 bases long and in frame from the first base.

Rearrangement joined TRBV12-3 or TRBV12-4 to TRBJ2-7, with an unclear D gene assignment. This TCR came from a female donor with esophageal squamous cell carcinoma. Input material: normal esophageal tissue next to the tumor. CDR3 sequence: CASSLWGNWNEQYF. In nucleotide form, the sequence is TGTGCCAGCAGTTTATGGGGAAACTGGAATGAGCAGTACTTC.